The 11 T cell receptor beta chains presented below share a single source sample, sequenced in a study of CD8+CD57+ T cells in acquired aplastic anemia. TCR beta VDJ and CDR3 profiling used genomic DNA as template. Using its own MiXCR run on the reads, TCRdb lists one record per CDR3 protein. The sample holds a few hundred thousand distinct CDR3 sequences, around 72% seen once. Sample: sorted CD4+, CD8+, or CD8+CD57+ T cells (not recorded which) from PBMCs. The receptors come from a human donor in good health, serving as a control.

J is TRBJ2-7 and V is TRBV9, with D possibly TRBD1 on 6 matching bases. CDR1 and CDR2 (germline): SGDLS, YYNGEE. V was clipped by 3 bases and J by 9 bases, with 22 bases between them. The CDR3 covers 15 residues. In DNA form, the CDR3 reads TGTGCCAGCAGCGGAGGGGCAGGGGCCACAGATACGCAGTACTTC. It translates to CASSGGAGATDTQYF.

In regard to this clonotype: The junction shows a germline mismatch at one end, possibly a read error. The chain combines TRBV7-2 with TRBJ2-3; D gene uncertain. CDR1 is SGHTA, CDR2 FQGNSA, per germline. The CDR3 is 14 amino acids. CDR3 in DNA: TGCGCCAGCAGCTTGAGGTTGAGCCAGGAGTTTGGCTACTTT. It yields the protein CASSLRLSQEFGYF.

This clonotype was detected many times. The chain employs TRBV24-1 and TRBJ1-5, with D hard to call. The CDR3 contains 12 residues. Per germline, CDR1 KGHDR and CDR2 SFDVKD. Trimming shortened V by 6 bases and J by 9 bases, and 11 bases separated the two germline ends. CDR3 protein: CATSKEVGPQHF. CDR3 nucleotide sequence: TGTGCCACCAGTAAGGAGGTAGGGCCCCAGCATTTT.

This clonotype occurred a few times. With a much larger clone just one base away, this may be a read error. The V call is TRBV5-5, the J call TRBJ2-3; D perhaps matches TRBD2 (6 bases). The germline V gene encodes CDR1 SGHKS and CDR2 YYEKEE (reference sequence). The CDR3 loop spans 13 amino acids. The CDR3 nucleotides read TGCGCCAGCAGCCAAGGAGGGTCAGATGCGCAGTATTTT. Translating gives CASSQGGSDAQYF. Using reference TRBV5-5 and TRBJ2-3 for the parts outside the CDR3, the full variable domain is DAGVTQSPTHLIKTRGQQVTLRCSPISGHKSVSWYQQVLGQGPQFIFQYYEKEERGRGNFPDRFSARQFPNYSSELNVNALLLGDSALYLCASSQGGSDAQYFGPGTRLTVL.

This clonotype was detected ten times or more. This chain joins TRBV10-1 and TRBJ2-5, with D hard to call. Germline loops: CDR1 WNHNN, CDR2 SYGVQD (reference sequence). V was pared by 0 bases and J by 7 bases, with 9 bases between. The CDR3 loop spans 13 amino acids. CDR3: CASSESKFTTQYF. In DNA, the CDR3 is TGCGCCAGCAGTGAGTCGAAATTCACGACCCAGTACTTC.

The chain links TRBV20-1 to TRBJ2-5, with TRBD1 matching over 8 bases. Germline V gene data show CDR1 as DFQATT and CDR2 as SNEGSKA (reference sequence). The CDR3 is 14 residues long. Trimming removed 6 bases from V and 14 bases from J; junction bases left unmatched: 20. The CDR3 loop is CSARRTGTEQRKYF. CDR3 DNA sequence: TGCAGTGCACGGAGGACAGGGACGGAGCAGAGGAAATACTTC.

This clonotype was seen ten or more times. V usage is TRBV6-2 or TRBV6-3 and J usage is TRBJ2-3; no firm D call. Germline lookup yields CDR1 MNHEY and CDR2 SVGEGT. CDR3 length equals 15 residues. V was trimmed by 6 bases and J by 0 bases, leaving 13 bases between them. The CDR3: CASSLGPSSTDTQYF. CDR3 nucleotides: TGTGCCAGCAGCCTCGGACCGTCTAGCACAGATACGCAGTATTTT.

Concerning this clonotype: With a much larger clone just one base away, this may be a read error. The chain recombines TRBV5-6 with TRBJ1-2; D ambiguous. The CDR3 has 13 residues. CDR1 and CDR2 (germline): SGHDT, YYEEEE. The CDR3 here is CASSFAANCGYTF. For the CDR3, the DNA is TGTGCCAGCAGCTTCGCGGCTAACTGTGGCTACACCTTC.

This clonotype appeared once. A read error may account for a junction end that differs from germline. V gene TRBV7-3 combines with J gene TRBJ2-5, with D possibly TRBD2 on 6 matching bases. The CDR3 length is 13 residues. From germline, CDR1 is SGHTA and CDR2 FQGTGA. This chain's CDR3 is CASSPRGRETKYF. The CDR3 region has the DNA TGTGCCAGCAGCCCCCGGGGACGGGAGACCAAGTACTTC.

Concerning this clonotype itself: Without the conserved terminal phenylalanine or tryptophan, this CDR3 likely stems from a read error. The chain employs TRBV7-9 and TRBJ2-7, with TRBD1 identical over 9 bases. Germline V lookup: CDR1 SEHNR, CDR2 FQNEAQ (reference sequence). V shed 5 bases and J 4 bases; nucleotides not matched to a gene: 9. The CDR3 extends over 15 amino acids. The CDR3 region is CASSQGGTGLYEQYL. The CDR3 coding sequence is TGTGCCAGCAGCCAAGGGGGGACAGGGCTGTACGAGCAGTACCTC.

This chain connects TRBV7-9 to TRBJ1-6; D not certain. Germline CDR1 is SEHNR and CDR2 is FQNEAQ (reference sequence). The CDR3 has 14 amino acids. Trimming took off 2 bases at V and 8 bases at J, with 10 bases between the two ends. Written as DNA, the CDR3 is TGTGCCAGCAGCTTAAGGACGGGCGATTCACCCCTCCACTTT. It codes for CASSLRTGDSPLHF.